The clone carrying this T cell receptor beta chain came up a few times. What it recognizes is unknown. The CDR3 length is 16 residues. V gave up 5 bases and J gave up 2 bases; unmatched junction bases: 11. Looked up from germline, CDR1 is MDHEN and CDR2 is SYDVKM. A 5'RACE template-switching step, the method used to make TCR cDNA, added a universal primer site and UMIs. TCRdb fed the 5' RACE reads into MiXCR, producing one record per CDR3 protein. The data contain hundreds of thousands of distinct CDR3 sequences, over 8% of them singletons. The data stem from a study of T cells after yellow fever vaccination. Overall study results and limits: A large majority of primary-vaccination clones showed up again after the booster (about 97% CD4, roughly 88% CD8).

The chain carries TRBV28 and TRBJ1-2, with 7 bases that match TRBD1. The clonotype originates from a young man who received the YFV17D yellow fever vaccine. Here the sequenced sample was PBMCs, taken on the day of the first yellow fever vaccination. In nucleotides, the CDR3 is TGTGCCAGCAGTCAGACAGGGACGATTTTGAACTATGGCTACACCTTC. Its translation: CASSQTGTILNYGYTF.